The next 15 T cell receptor beta chains were all read from a single sample in a study of blood T cell repertoires in COVID-19. Clones were sequenced by immunoSEQ multiplex PCR, and TCRdb holds only the in-frame ones, with some missing. There are roughly 200,000 clones in the sample; 75% to 90% occur only once, and around 20% lies in the top ten. What was sequenced was PBMCs or T cells enriched from blood (not recorded which). These receptors all stem from a man in his forties who had recovered from COVID-19.

V gene TRBV12-3 or TRBV12-4 combines with J gene TRBJ1-1; TRBD1 matches 9 bases. The ends lost 6 bases at V and 6 bases at J; junction bases unmatched: 2. The CDR3 extends over 12 amino acids. The DNA for the CDR3 is TGTGCCAGCAGGGGACAGGGCGCTGAAGCTTTCTTT. It is translated as CASRGQGAEAFF.

V and J are TRBV5-1 and TRBJ2-3, with D maybe TRBD1 (5 bases). The CDR3 is 12 residues long. With 0 bases removed from V and 10 bases from J, the gap between germline ends came to 9 bases. The germline gives CDR1 SGHRS, CDR2 YFSETQ. CDR3 in amino acids: CASSLEGAAQYF. CDR3 sequence (DNA): TGCGCCAGCAGCTTGGAAGGGGCTGCGCAGTATTTT.

This clone was seen only once. This chain connects TRBV5-1 to TRBJ2-7, with D possibly TRBD2 on 6 matching bases. Germline CDR1 and CDR2: SGHRS and YFSETQ. This CDR3 comprises 15 residues. Trimming shortened V by 4 bases and J by 5 bases, and 19 bases separated the two germline ends. In DNA, the CDR3 is TGCGCCAGCAGCCCCCTCGGAGGGCCATGGGACGAGCAGTACTTC. Protein sequence: CASSPLGGPWDEQYF.

This sequence joins TRBV28 and TRBJ2-7; TRBD1 matches 8 bases. The V gene's germline CDR1 is MDHEN and CDR2 SYDVKM. V was clipped by 11 bases and J by 3 bases; unmatched bases: 15. CDR3 length: 15 residues. CDR3 region: CAAGARPGQVYEQYF. In DNA, the CDR3 is TGTGCCGCAGGGGCCCGACCGGGACAGGTCTACGAGCAGTACTTC.

The rearrangement links TRBV11-2 to TRBJ2-7, with 12 bases identical to TRBD2. The CDR3 length is 14 residues. The J segment lost 3 bases and the V segment lost 7 bases, leaving 4 bases of the junction unmatched. Germline lookup yields CDR1 SGHAT and CDR2 FQNNGV. The CDR3 DNA reads TGTGCCAGCAAACTGACTAGCGGGAGCTACGAGCAGTACTTC. Protein: CASKLTSGSYEQYF. Together with reference TRBV11-2 and TRBJ2-7, the CDR3 gives the full variable domain: EAGVAQSPRYKIIEKRQSVAFWCNPISGHATLYWYQQILGQGPKLLIQFQNNGVVDDSQLPKDRFSAERLKGVDSTLKIQPAKLEDSAVYLCASKLTSGSYEQYFGPGTRLTVT.

J is TRBJ2-3 and V is TRBV6-5, with 8 bases aligning to TRBD2. This CDR3 has 15 amino acids. Germline V gene lookup returns CDR1 MNHEY and CDR2 SVGAGI. CDR3 coding DNA: TGTGCAGCCAGTAGCGGGACGGGAGGCACAGATACGCAGTATTTT. Encoded protein: CAASSGTGGTDTQYF.

V usage is TRBV4-1 and J usage is TRBJ2-2; D possibly corresponds to TRBD2 (5 bases). This CDR3 contains 14 residues. Trimming shortened V by 1 base and J by 12 bases, and 15 bases separated the two germline ends. The germline V gene has CDR1 MGHRA and CDR2 YSYEKL. CDR3 sequence: CASSQARRAGQLFF. The CDR3 nucleotides are TGCGCCAGCAGCCAAGCGCGGCGGGCCGGACAGCTGTTTTTT.

This clone was detected only once. V and J are TRBV5-5 and TRBJ2-2, with 8 bases lining up with TRBD1. The CDR3 runs 14 residues. Germline CDR1 is SGHKS and CDR2 is YYEKEE (reference sequence). The V segment lost 3 bases and the J segment 6 bases; nucleotides outside the gene matches: 4. CDR3 residues: CASSWQTGAGELFF. The CDR3 DNA reads TGTGCCAGCAGCTGGCAGACAGGGGCCGGGGAGCTGTTTTTT.

The chain joins TRBV30 to TRBJ2-2, with 8 positions matching TRBD2. The CDR3 runs to 15 residues. V gave up 4 bases and J gave up 4 bases; unmatched junction bases: 8. Germline-derived CDR1 and CDR2 are GTSNPN and SVGIG (reference sequence). CDR3 region: CAWNGLAGVTGELFF. The DNA for the CDR3 is TGTGCCTGGAATGGACTAGCTGGTGTCACCGGGGAGCTGTTTTTT.

The chain is built from TRBV5-1 and TRBJ2-7; 7 nucleotides agree with TRBD1. Trimming took 5 bases from V and 2 from J; bases not matched to a gene: 16. Germline V CDR1 and CDR2: SGHRS, YFSETQ. This CDR3 has 17 amino acids. The CDR3, as DNA: TGCGCCAGCAGGTTGTCAACCACAGGGGTCATCCCCTACGAGCAGTACTTC. Translating it yields CASRLSTTGVIPYEQYF. Together with reference TRBV5-1 and TRBJ2-7, the CDR3 gives the full variable domain: KAGVTQTPRYLIKTRGQQVTLSCSPISGHRSVSWYQQTPGQGLQFLFEYFSETQRNKGNFPGRFSGRQFSNSRSEMNVSTLELGDSALYLCASRLSTTGVIPYEQYFGPGTRLTVT.

The chain recombines TRBV30 with TRBJ2-7, with 9 nucleotides matching TRBD2. Germline CDR1 GTSNPN, CDR2 SVGIG (reference sequence). The J segment lost 2 bases and the V segment lost 3 bases, leaving 8 bases of the junction unmatched. There are 15 residues in the CDR3. CDR3 protein: CAWRETSGSAYEQYF. In nucleotides, the CDR3 is TGTGCCTGGAGGGAAACTAGCGGGTCTGCCTACGAGCAGTACTTC.

The chain uses TRBV6-2 or TRBV6-3 and TRBJ2-5; 8 bases match TRBD1. Germline V gene data show CDR1 as MNHEY and CDR2 as SVGEGT. V shed 5 bases and J 5 bases; nucleotides not matched to a gene: 10. The CDR3 contains 15 residues. For the CDR3, the DNA is TGTGCCAGCAGTACCCTGACAGGGGCGGAGGAGACCCAGTACTTC. As protein: CASSTLTGAEETQYF.

This chain connects TRBV12-3 or TRBV12-4 to TRBJ1-1, with D hard to call. V was shortened by 5 bases and J by 4 bases, with 11 bases between the two germline ends. This CDR3 comprises 13 residues. CDR3 region: CASSPLVVTEAFF. The CDR3 DNA sequence: TGTGCCAGCAGTCCCCTGGTAGTCACTGAAGCTTTCTTT.

CDR3 sequence (DNA): TGTGCCAGCAGAGAGGGAGGGCCTTATAATGAGCAGTTCTTC. It codes for CASREGGPYNEQFF. V and J are TRBV5-4 and TRBJ2-1, with TRBD2 identical over 7 bases. Germline-derived CDR1 and CDR2 are SGHNT and YYREEE (reference sequence). The CDR3 totals 14 residues. J was trimmed by 7 bases and V by 5 bases; bases with no gene match: 9.

The chain recombines TRBV7-8 with TRBJ2-1, with 8 bases matching TRBD1. The germline V gene encodes CDR1 SGHVS and CDR2 FQNEAQ. V lost 4 bases to trimming and J lost 6 bases; unmatched junction nucleotides: 8. This CDR3 comprises 15 residues. The CDR3 is CASSSTGALGNEQFF. CDR3 in DNA: TGTGCCAGCAGCTCGACAGGGGCGCTTGGCAATGAGCAGTTCTTC.